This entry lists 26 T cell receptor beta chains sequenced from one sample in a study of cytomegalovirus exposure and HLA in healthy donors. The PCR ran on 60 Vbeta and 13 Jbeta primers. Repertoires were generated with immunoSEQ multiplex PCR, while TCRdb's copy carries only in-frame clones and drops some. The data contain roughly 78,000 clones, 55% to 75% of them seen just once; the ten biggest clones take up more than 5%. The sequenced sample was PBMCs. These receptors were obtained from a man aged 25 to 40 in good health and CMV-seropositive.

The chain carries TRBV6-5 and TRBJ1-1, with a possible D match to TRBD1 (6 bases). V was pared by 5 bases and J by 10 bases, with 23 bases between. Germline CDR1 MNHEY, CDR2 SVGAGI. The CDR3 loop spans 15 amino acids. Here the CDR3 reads CASSHRDKASHRAFF. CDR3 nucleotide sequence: TGTGCCAGCAGTCACCGGGACAAGGCTTCTCATAGAGCTTTCTTT.

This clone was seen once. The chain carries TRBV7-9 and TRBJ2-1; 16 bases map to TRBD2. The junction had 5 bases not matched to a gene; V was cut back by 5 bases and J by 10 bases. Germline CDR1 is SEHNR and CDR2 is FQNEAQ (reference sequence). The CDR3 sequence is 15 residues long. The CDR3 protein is CASSPGLAGGIEQFF. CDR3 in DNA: TGTGCCAGCAGCCCGGGACTAGCGGGAGGGATCGAGCAGTTCTTC.

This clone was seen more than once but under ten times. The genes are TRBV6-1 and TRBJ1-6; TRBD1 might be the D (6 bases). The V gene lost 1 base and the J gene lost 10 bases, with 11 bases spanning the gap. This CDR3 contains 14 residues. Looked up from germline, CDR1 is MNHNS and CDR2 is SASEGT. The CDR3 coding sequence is TGTGCCAGCAGTGAAGGGACAGAAGGATCACCCCTCCACTTT. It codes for CASSEGTEGSPLHF.

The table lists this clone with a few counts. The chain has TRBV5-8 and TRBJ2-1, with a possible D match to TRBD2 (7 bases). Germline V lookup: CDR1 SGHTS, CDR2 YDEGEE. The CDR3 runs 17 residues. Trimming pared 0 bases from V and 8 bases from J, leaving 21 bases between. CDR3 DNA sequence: TGTGCCAGCAGCTTGGGGCTCCGGCTAGCGGAGGGGGATGAGCAGTTCTTC. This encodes CASSLGLRLAEGDEQFF.

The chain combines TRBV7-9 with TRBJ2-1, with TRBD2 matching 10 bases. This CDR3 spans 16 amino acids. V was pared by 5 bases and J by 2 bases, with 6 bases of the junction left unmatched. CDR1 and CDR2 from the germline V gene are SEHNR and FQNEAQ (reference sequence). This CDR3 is CASSPGLADTYNEQFF. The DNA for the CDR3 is TGTGCCAGCAGCCCCGGACTAGCGGATACCTACAATGAGCAGTTCTTC.

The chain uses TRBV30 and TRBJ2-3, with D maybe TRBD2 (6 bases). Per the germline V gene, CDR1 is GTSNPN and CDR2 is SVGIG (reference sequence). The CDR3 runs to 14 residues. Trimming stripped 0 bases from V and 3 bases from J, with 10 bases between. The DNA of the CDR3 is TGTGCCTGGAGTGTGGCAGGGAGGACAGATACGCAGTATTTT. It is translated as CAWSVAGRTDTQYF.

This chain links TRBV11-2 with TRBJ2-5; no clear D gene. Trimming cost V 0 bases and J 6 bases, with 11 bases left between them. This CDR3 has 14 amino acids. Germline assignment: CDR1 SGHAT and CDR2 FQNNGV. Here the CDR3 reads CASSLDPSGQTQYF. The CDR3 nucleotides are TGTGCCAGCAGCTTAGATCCCTCTGGGCAGACCCAGTACTTC.

The CDR3 DNA reads as TGTGCCAGCAGTTACGGGGGGGGGACTGAAGCTTTCTTT. Protein: CASSYGGGTEAFF. The chain couples TRBV6-5 to TRBJ1-1, with D possibly TRBD1 on 5 matching bases. The CDR3 is made up of 13 amino acids. Germline CDR1 reads MNHEY; CDR2 reads SVGAGI. The V end lost 2 bases, the J end lost 5 bases, and 9 bases lay between the germline ends.

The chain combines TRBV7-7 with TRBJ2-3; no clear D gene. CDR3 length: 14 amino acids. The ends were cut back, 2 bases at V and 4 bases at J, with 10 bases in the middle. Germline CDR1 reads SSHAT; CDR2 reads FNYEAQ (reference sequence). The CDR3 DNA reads TGTGCCAGCAGCTTAACCCACCCGGCAGATACGCAGTATTTT. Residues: CASSLTHPADTQYF.

CDR3 protein: CASSDHGYGYTF. CDR3 sequence (DNA): TGTGCCAGCAGTGACCACGGGTATGGCTACACCTTC. V and J are TRBV2 and TRBJ1-2; no clear D gene. Germline V gene data show CDR1 as SNHLY and CDR2 as FYNNEI. Trimming took off 3 bases at V and 5 bases at J, with 7 bases between the two ends. The CDR3 totals 12 residues.

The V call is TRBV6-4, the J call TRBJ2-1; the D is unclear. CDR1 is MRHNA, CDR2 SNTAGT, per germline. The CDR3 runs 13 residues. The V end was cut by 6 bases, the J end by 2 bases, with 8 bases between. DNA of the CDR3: TGTGCCAGCAGAGGCGGCGCCTACAATGAGCAGTTCTTC. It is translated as CASRGGAYNEQFF.

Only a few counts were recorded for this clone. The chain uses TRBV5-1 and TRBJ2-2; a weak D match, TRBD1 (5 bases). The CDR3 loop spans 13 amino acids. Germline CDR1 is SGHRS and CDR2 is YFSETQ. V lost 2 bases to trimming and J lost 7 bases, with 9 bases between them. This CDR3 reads CASSLDSLGELFF. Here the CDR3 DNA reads TGCGCCAGCAGCTTAGACAGTCTCGGGGAGCTGTTTTTT.

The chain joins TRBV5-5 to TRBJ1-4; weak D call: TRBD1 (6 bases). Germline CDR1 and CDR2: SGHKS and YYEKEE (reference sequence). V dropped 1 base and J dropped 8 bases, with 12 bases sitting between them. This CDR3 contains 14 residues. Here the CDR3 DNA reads TGTGCCAGCAGCTTGTCGGGGACATTAGAAAAACTGTTTTTT. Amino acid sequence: CASSLSGTLEKLFF. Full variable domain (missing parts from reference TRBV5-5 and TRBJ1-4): DAGVTQSPTHLIKTRGQQVTLRCSPISGHKSVSWYQQVLGQGPQFIFQYYEKEERGRGNFPDRFSARQFPNYSSELNVNALLLGDSALYLCASSLSGTLEKLFFGSGTQLSVL.

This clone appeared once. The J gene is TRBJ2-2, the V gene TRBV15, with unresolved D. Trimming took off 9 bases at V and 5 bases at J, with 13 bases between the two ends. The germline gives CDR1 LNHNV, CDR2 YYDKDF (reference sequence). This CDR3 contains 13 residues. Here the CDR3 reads CATLKEKTGELFF. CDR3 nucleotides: TGTGCCACTCTGAAGGAGAAGACCGGGGAGCTGTTTTTT.

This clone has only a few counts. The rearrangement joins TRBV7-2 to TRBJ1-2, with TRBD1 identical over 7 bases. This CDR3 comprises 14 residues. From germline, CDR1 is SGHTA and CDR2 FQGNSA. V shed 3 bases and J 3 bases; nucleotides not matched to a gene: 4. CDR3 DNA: TGTGCCAGCAGCTTCAATCAGGGGGACTATGGCTACACCTTC. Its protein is CASSFNQGDYGYTF. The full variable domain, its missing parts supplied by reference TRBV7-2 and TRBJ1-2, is GAGVSQSPSNKVTEKGKDVELRCDPISGHTALYWYRQSLGQGLEFLIYFQGNSAPDKSGLPSDRFSAERTGGSVSTLTIQRTQQEDSAVYLCASSFNQGDYGYTFGSGTRLTVV.

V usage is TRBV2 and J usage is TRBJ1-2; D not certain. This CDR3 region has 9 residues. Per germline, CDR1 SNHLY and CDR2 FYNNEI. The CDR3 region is CAGQSLYTF. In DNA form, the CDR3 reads TGTGCTGGGCAATCTCTCTACACCTTC.

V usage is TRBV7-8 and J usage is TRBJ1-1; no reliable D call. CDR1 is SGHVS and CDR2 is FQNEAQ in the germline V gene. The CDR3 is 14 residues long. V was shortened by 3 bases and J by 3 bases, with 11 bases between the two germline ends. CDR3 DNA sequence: TGTGCCAGCAGCTTTGCGAGCGGATACACTGAAGCTTTCTTT. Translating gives CASSFASGYTEAFF.

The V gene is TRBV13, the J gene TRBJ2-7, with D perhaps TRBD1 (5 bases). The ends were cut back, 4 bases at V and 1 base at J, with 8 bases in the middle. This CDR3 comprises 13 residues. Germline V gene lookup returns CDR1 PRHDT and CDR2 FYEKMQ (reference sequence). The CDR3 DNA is TGTGCCAGCAGCTCTCAGGGTTCCTACGAGCAGTACTTC. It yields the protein CASSSQGSYEQYF.

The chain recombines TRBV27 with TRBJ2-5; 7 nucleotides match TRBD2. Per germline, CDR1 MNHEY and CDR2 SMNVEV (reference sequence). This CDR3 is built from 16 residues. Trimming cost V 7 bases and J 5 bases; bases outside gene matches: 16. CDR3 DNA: TGTGCCAGCATCCCACGGGGAGCGGGACGTTTGGAGACCCAGTACTTC. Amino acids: CASIPRGAGRLETQYF.

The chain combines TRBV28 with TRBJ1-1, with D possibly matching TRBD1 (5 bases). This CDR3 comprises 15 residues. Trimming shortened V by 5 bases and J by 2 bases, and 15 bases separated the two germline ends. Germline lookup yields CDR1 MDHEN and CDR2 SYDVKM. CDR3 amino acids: CASSTLGGRNTEAFF. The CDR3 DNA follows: TGTGCCAGCAGTACCCTTGGGGGGAGAAACACTGAAGCTTTCTTT.

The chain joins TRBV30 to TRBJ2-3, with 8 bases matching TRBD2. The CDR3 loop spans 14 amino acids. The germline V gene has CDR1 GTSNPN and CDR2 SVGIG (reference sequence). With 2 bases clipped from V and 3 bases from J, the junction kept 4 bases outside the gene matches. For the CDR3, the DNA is TGTGCCTGGAGTCTAGCGGGTGGGACAGATACGCAGTATTTT. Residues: CAWSLAGGTDTQYF.

The CDR3 is CASRMTGPNSPLHF. DNA of the CDR3: TGTGCCAGCAGGATGACAGGACCTAATTCACCCCTCCACTTT. The chain carries TRBV6-1 and TRBJ1-6, with D maybe TRBD1 (6 bases). Germline loops: CDR1 MNHNS, CDR2 SASEGT. The CDR3 spans 14 residues. V lost 6 bases to trimming and J lost 6 bases, with 12 bases between them.

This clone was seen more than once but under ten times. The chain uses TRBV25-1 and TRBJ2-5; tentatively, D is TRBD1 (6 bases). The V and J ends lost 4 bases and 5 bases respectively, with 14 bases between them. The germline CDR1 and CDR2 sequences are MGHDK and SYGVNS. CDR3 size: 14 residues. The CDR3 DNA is TGTGCCAGCAGTGGGCCAGGGGATGTGGAGACCCAGTACTTC. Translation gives CASSGPGDVETQYF.

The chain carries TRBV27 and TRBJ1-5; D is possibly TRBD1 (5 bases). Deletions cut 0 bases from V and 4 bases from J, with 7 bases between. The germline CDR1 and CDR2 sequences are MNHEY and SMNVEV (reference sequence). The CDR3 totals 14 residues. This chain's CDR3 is CASSLSRGNQPQHF. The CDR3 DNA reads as TGTGCCAGCAGTTTATCTCGGGGGAATCAGCCCCAGCATTTT.

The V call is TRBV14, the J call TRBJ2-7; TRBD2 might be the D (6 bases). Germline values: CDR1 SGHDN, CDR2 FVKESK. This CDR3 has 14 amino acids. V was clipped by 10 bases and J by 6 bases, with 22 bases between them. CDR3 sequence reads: CATSAGLISSEQYF. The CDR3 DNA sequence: TGTGCCACCTCGGCGGGGTTAATCTCTAGCGAGCAGTACTTC.

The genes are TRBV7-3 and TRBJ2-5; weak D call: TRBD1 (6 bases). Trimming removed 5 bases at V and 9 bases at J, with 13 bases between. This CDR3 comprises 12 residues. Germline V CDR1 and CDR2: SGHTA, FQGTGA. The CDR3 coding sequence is TGTGCCAGCAGCCATAGCCAGGGGCCCCAGTACTTC. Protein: CASSHSQGPQYF.